The entry that follows covers one T cell receptor (beta chain) sequence. The sample is drawn from a study of cytomegalovirus exposure and HLA in healthy donors. Both 60 Vbeta primers and 13 Jbeta primers went into the PCR. Using immunoSEQ multiplex PCR, the repertoire was profiled, and TCRdb retains in-frame clones only, with some absent. The data contain over 85,000 clones, 7.6% of them singletons. Trimming pared 0 bases from V and 5 bases from J, leaving 16 bases between. Germline V gene lookup returns CDR1 MNHEY and CDR2 SVGAGI. CDR3 length: 16 amino acids. The sample was PBMCs. The chain uses TRBV6-5 and TRBJ1-1; possible D gene TRBD1, 5 bases. The sequence derives from a man in his fifties in good health and CMV-seronegative. CDR3 amino acids: CASSYSTVGIKTEAFF. CDR3 bases: TGTGCCAGCAGTTACTCGACAGTGGGTATCAAGACTGAAGCTTTCTTT.